The clone carrying this T cell receptor (beta chain) was observed a handful of times. Trimming shortened V by 3 bases and J by 0 bases, and 9 bases separated the two germline ends. Germline assignment: CDR1 SEHNR and CDR2 FQNEAQ (reference sequence). This CDR3 region has 15 residues. Indicated time point: pre-sensitization, week 0. This sample's treatment: therapeutic diphenylcyclopropenone sensitization with weekly scalp DPC. This sample was taken from a study of human T cells and chemical hapten exposure. MiXCR, applied by TCRdb to the RACE reads, yields one record per CDR3 protein. The sample has approximately 60,000 distinct CDR3 sequences, about 10% seen once; the top ten hold about 4%.

Sequencing was performed on whole blood, taken in connection with sensitization to the hapten diphenylcyclopropenone (DPC). The V and J genes are TRBV7-9 and TRBJ2-1; the D gene is possibly TRBD2 (5 bases). The clonotype comes from a woman between 40 and 50 years old with alopecia areata. Some clones in this sample may be carry-over from other donors' samples. CDR3 coding DNA: TGTGCCAGCAGCTTCCGTAGCGCCTCCTACAATGAGCAGTTCTTC. Residues: CASSFRSASYNEQFF.